This T cell receptor (beta chain) stems from a study of blood T cell repertoires in COVID-19. Study summary: Researchers got acute and convalescent COVID-19 samples from the United States, Italy and Spain. T cells, B-cell-depleted T cells, or PBMCs provided the cDNA or gDNA that served as material.

CDR3 size: 16 residues. Per the authors' pipeline: Estimation of nucleated cell counts was performed using reference gene primer amplification. The method was immunoSEQ multiplex PCR; TCRdb's version includes in-frame clones alone and lacks a portion of them. That table supplies the V and J calls and clone size; D and trimming were determined from the DNA. The profile shows 40,000 or so clones, about 85% of them singletons. In this sample, this clone turned up a few times. The chain employs TRBV12-2 and TRBJ2-1; the table's D call TRBD2 went unverified against the DNA. TRBV12-2 is labeled a pseudogene. Sequenced: peripheral blood. The TCR was taken from a human donor in a cohort sampled during active COVID-19. In nucleotides, the CDR3 is TGTGCAAGTCGCTTAGCCCTCTACGGGGGGGGTAATGAGCAGTTCTTC. This encodes CASRLALYGGGNEQFF.